This T cell receptor beta chain is drawn from a study of human T cells and chemical hapten exposure. Findings and caveats of the study: Expanded TCRs made up significantly more big CDR3 similarity clusters than controls did. Among TCRs, those above 1 in 1000 frequency were unaffected by DPC sensitization.

TCRdb used MiXCR to reprocess the RACE reads, holding one entry per CDR3 protein. The sample includes about 55,000 distinct CDR3 sequences, approximately 9.7% of them seen just once. This clonotype was counted a few times. Its antigen is unidentified. This sample's time point: pre-sensitization, week 0. Treatment indicated: therapeutic diphenylcyclopropenone sensitization with weekly scalp DPC. The starting material, unfractionated whole blood, was used for total RNA extraction. Each patch test followed a blood draw. The J segment lost 4 bases and the V segment lost 3 bases, leaving 3 bases of the junction unmatched. This CDR3 has 14 amino acids. CDR1 and CDR2 from the germline V gene are KGHSH and LQKENI.

The sequence derives from a woman aged 25 to 39 with alopecia areata. Some clones in this sample may be carry-over from other donors' samples. The chain has TRBV18 and TRBJ2-5, with 9 nucleotides matching TRBD1. Sequenced material: whole blood, taken in connection with sensitization to the hapten diphenylcyclopropenone (DPC). This chain's CDR3 is CASSPSDRGETQYF. The CDR3 DNA reads as TGTGCCAGCTCACCCTCGGACAGGGGAGAGACCCAGTACTTC.